The clone carrying this TCR beta chain has a single count. Its antigen is not identified. The CDR3 extends over 16 amino acids. The germline V gene encodes CDR1 SGHTA and CDR2 FQGNSA. The junction had 7 bases not matched to a gene; V was cut back by 1 base and J by 5 bases. Here immunoSEQ multiplex PCR was the method, and the copy in TCRdb shows in-frame clones only, minus some. The data contain 100,000 to 150,000 clones, 88% of them seen just once; the ten biggest clones take up 5% to 6%. The entry originates in a study of radiation and T cells in renal cell carcinoma. Study-level points and caveats: In blood, top tumor clones expanded by 2 weeks, shrinking by 4.

Indicated time point: blood 2 weeks post-SBRT. As to treatment: 15 Gy SBRT to primary tumor, nephrectomy 4 weeks later. This renal cell carcinoma was of the clear cell type. The source was blood, collected from a patient whose treatment included radiotherapy and nephrectomy. The sequence came from a woman in her seventies with renal cell carcinoma. The rearrangement uses TRBV7-2 and TRBJ2-1; TRBD2 matches at 8 bases. CDR3 coding DNA: TGTGCCAGCAGCTTAGAGGGACTAGTTGGGGACAATGAGCAGTTCTTC. Amino acid sequence: CASSLEGLVGDNEQFF.